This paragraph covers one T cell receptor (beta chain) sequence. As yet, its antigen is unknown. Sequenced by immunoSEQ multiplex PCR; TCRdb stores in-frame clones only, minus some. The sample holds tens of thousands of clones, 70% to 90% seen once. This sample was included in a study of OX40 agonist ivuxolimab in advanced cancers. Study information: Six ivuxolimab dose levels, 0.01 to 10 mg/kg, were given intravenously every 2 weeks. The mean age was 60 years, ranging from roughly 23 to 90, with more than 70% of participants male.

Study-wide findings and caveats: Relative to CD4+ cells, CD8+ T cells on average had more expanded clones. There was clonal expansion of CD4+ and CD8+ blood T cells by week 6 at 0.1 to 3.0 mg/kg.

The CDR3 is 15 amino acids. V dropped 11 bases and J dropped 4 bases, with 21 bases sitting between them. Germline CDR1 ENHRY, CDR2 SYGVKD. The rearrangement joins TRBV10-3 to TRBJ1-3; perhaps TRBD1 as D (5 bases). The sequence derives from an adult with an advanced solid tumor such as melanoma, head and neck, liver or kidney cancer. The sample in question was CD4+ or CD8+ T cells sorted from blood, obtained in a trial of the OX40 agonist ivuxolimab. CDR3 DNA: TGTGCCGCAGGATTGGGACCTAGCGGAGGAAACACCATATATTTT. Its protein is CAAGLGPSGGNTIYF.